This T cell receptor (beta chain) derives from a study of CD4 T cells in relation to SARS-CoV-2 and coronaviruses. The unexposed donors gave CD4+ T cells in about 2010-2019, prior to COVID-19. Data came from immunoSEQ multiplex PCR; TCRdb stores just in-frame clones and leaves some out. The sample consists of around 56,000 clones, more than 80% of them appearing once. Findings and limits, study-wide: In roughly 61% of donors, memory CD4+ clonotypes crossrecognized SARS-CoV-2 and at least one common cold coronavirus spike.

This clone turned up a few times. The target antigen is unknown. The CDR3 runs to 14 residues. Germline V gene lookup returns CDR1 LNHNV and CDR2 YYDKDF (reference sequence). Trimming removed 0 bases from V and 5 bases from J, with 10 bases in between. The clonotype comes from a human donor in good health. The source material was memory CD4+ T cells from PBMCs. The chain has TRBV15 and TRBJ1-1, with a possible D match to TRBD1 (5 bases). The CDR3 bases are TGTGCCACCAGCAGAGACGACAGAGGGACTGAAGCTTTCTTT. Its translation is CATSRDDRGTEAFF.